This section outlines one T cell receptor beta chain sequence together with its context. Germline V CDR1 and CDR2: MNHNS, SASEGT. J gave up 4 bases and V 6 bases, and 14 bases lay outside the gene matches. The CDR3 is 17 amino acids. This sample stems from a study of OX40 agonist ivuxolimab in advanced cancers. Clones were read by immunoSEQ multiplex PCR, and TCRdb kept only the in-frame ones, dropping some. This table holds roughly 86,000 clones, more than 90% found once. This sequence joins TRBV6-1 and TRBJ2-2; TRBD2 agrees at 7 bases. Sequenced material: CD4+ or CD8+ T cells sorted from blood, taken in a trial of the OX40 agonist ivuxolimab. The receptor was isolated from an adult with an advanced solid tumor such as melanoma, head and neck, liver or kidney cancer. The CDR3 loop reads CASRELEGGPSTGELFF. CDR3 nucleotide sequence: TGTGCCAGCAGAGAACTAGAGGGAGGGCCCAGCACCGGGGAGCTGTTTTTT.